This T cell receptor beta chain appears in the sequencing data of a study of cytomegalovirus exposure and HLA in healthy donors. Study context: The 130 or so validation repertoires were reported in a later analysis to have been generated on the same platform as the roughly 720 first-cohort repertoires.

CDR3 length equals 15 residues. Germline V CDR1 and CDR2: SGHVS, FQNEAQ. Trimming left V 1 base short and J 6 bases short, with 15 bases between. TCRdb's copy holds only in-frame clones and misses some; the assay was immunoSEQ multiplex PCR. The data hold 150,000 to 200,000 clones, with almost 85% observed a single time. The TCR sequence derives from a man aged 25-45 years in good health and CMV-seropositive. The chain uses TRBV7-8 and TRBJ1-1, with a possible D match to TRBD1 (5 bases). What was sequenced was PBMCs. The chain's CDR3 is CASSLVQGRSAEAFF. CDR3 sequence (DNA): TGTGCCAGCAGCTTAGTCCAGGGTAGGAGCGCTGAAGCTTTCTTT.